This T cell receptor (beta chain) derives from a study of blood T cells in healthy people across ages. Only one count was recorded for this clonotype. V was trimmed by 5 bases and J by 4 bases, leaving 14 bases between them. Per germline, CDR1 SGHTA and CDR2 FQGNSA. CDR3 length equals 14 residues. Using a J-beta primer mix together with a sample-barcoded 5' primer, a second PCR was run for roughly 6 to 12 cycles. Every sample returned 2.5 million or more CDR3-containing paired-end reads. A single record per CDR3 protein comes from TCRdb applying MiXCR to the 5' RACE reads. The sample lists 1,800,000 or so distinct CDR3 sequences; approximately 40% were seen once. Caucasian individuals from Russia who were healthy and aged 6 to 90 acted as donors.

This TCR came from a human donor in good health. The J gene is TRBJ2-5, the V gene TRBV7-2, with TRBD2 as a possible D gene (6 bases). The specimen was blood. The CDR3: CASSPMRTTETQYF. CDR3 in DNA: TGTGCCAGCAGCCCAATGCGGACTACAGAGACCCAGTACTTC.